This TCR beta chain was observed in a study of T cells in narcolepsy. Turning to the study itself: Donors had narcolepsy type 1 or type 2, or were healthy controls. Study observations and caveats: HCRT-specific and TRIB2-specific autoreactive clonotypes appeared among same-patient CSF and blood CD4+ clonotypes. Healthy controls reportedly lacked the autoreactive clonotypes serially found in patients' blood.

The table came from immunoSEQ multiplex PCR; TCRdb's copy has only in-frame clones and leaves some out. Counted here are about 33,000 clones, about nine tenths occurring once; the ten biggest clones make up approximately 1.2%. Comment on this clone: Its antigen remains unidentified.

Germline V gene data show CDR1 as SGHNT and CDR2 as YENEEA. This CDR3 spans 16 amino acids. Trimming removed 1 base from V and 6 bases from J; junction bases left unmatched: 7. V and J are TRBV11-3 and TRBJ2-1; TRBD1 aligns across 9 bases. Sequencing input: CD45RA- memory CD4+ T cells from PBMCs. The receptor was derived from a human donor with narcolepsy. CDR3 nucleotide sequence: TGTGCCAGCAGCTTAGGGGGGACAGGGTTTTTCAATGAGCAGTTCTTC. Its translation is CASSLGGTGFFNEQFF.